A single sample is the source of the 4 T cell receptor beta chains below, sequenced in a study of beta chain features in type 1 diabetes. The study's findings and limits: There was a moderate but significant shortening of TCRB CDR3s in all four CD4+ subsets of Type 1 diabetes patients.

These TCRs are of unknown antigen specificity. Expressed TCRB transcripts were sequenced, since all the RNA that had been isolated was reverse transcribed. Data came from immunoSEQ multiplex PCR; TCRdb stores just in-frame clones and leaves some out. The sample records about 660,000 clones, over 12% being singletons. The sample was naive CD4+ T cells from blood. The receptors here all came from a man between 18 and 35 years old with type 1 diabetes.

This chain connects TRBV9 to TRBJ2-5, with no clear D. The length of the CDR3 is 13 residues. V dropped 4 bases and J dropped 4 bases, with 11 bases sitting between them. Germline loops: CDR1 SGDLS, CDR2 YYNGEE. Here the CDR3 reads CASSSRTGETQYF. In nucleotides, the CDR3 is TGTGCCAGCAGCTCGAGAACTGGAGAGACCCAGTACTTC.

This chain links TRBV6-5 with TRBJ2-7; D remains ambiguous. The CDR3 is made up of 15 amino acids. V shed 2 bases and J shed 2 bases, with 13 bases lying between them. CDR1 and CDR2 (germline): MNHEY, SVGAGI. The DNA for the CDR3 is TGTGCCAGCAGTTACGGCAAGGAACTTCCCTACGAGCAGTACTTC. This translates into CASSYGKELPYEQYF.

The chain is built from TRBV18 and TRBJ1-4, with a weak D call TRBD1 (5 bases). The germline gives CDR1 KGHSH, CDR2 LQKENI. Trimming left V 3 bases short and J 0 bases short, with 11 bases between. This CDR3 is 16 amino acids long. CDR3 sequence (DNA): TGTGCCAGCTCACCGCGACAGTTATCAACTAATGAAAAACTGTTTTTT. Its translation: CASSPRQLSTNEKLFF.

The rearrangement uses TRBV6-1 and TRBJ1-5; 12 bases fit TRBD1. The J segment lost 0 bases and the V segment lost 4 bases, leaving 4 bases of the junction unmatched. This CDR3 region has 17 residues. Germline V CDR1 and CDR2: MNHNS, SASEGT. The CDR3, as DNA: TGTGCCAGCAGTGGTGGGACAGGGGGCCTTAGCAATCAGCCCCAGCATTTT. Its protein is CASSGGTGGLSNQPQHF.